This T cell receptor beta chain was identified in a study of T-cell reconstitution after alpha-beta-depleted transplantation in children. Germline-derived CDR1 and CDR2 are DFQATT and SNEGSKA (reference sequence). V was trimmed by 4 bases and J by 5 bases, leaving 17 bases between them. CDR3 length: 14 amino acids. Unique molecular identifiers featured in how the TCRbeta library was prepared. TCRdb re-analysed the PCR reads in MiXCR, keeping a single row per CDR3 protein. The repertoire consists of just over 200,000 distinct CDR3 sequences, with roughly 8.3% occurring once and the leading ten covering about a third. Regarding this clonotype: Its specificity is unknown.

Overall study findings and caveats: Several patients had high TCRbeta diversity at day 60; it came from surviving recipient T cells and thymic progenitors. It was newly produced T cells that mostly accounted for T-cell counts and diversity one year after transplant.

This TCR was sampled from a male patient between 2 and 10 years old who had a stem cell transplant for acute myeloid leukemia, so the T cells may come from the graft donor. This sample comprised PBMCs, mostly from graft donor cells, obtained 360 days after TCRalphabeta/CD19-depleted stem cell transplant. The chain employs TRBV20-1 and TRBJ2-5; D is possibly TRBD1 or TRBD2 (5 bases each). CDR3 sequence reads: CSAIPGRARETQYF. Here the CDR3 DNA reads TGCAGTGCTATCCCGGGACGCGCCCGTGAGACCCAGTACTTC.